The source of this T cell receptor (beta chain) is a study of cytomegalovirus exposure and HLA in healthy donors listed by TCRdb under 2017. About the full investigation: According to an earlier analysis of 587 of the donors, about 190 million T cells yielded 117 million unique TCR beta sequences and approximately 280 Gb of sequence data. An early release covering approximately 600 HLA-typed donors comprised approximately 300 gigabases of sequencing data and approximately 80 million unique TCR sequences. Of the 300 to 400 genotyped donors, approximately 83% fell in the genetic ancestry cluster associated with self-reported Caucasian donors. The study aimed to test whether cataloging public T cell receptors could reveal signatures of past pathogen exposure. The study profiled the T cell repertoires of 550 to 700 subjects by immunosequencing and related them to cytomegalovirus serostatus. Besides the first cohort of roughly 640 subjects, a separate validation cohort made up of over 95 different subjects was used. To predict cytomegalovirus infection status, the study brought together high-throughput TCR immunosequencing, statistical association of individual TCRs with disease status, and machine learning. To study patterns of TCR occurrence, a later analysis re-analyzed previously published TCR beta repertoires from 700 or so donors and added high-resolution HLA genotyping. The later analysis used no new phenotypic data to find candidate immune exposures, relying instead on TCR beta sequences and their occurrence across donors. To decide whether each TCR beta V gene segment behaved as functional or pseudogenic, an earlier analysis of over 500 of the donors relied on high-throughput TCR beta sequencing. Donor age, sex, ethnicity and CMV serostatus were compiled together with the repertoire data. A later genetic analysis took genome-wide SNP genotypes for about 55% of the roughly 670 donors and used that subset as a discovery cohort. Every repertoire in the discovery cohort had been generated on one and the same sequencing platform. HLA typing included class I and class II loci at four-digit resolution. The number of donors typed differed by locus, with roughly 620-640 for A, B, C, DRB1 and DQB1, roughly 520 for DQA1, 600 to 610 for DPA1, and 450 to 480 for DPB1. Because of strong linkage in the cohort, five DR-DQ haplotypes were treated as single units for association and clustering. Among approximately 370 genotyped donors of the cohort, an average of roughly 230,000 unique TCR beta nucleotide sequences was sequenced per donor, of which 15% to 20% were non-productive. The study at large found these results: Some IMGT-functional V segments, including TRBV6-2 and TRBV6-3, could not be told apart with the 87-base-pair reads, so those segments were excluded. Only TCR beta chains were sequenced in this cohort, and the absence of alpha or paired-chain data limited detectable features. In both the original and validation cohorts, the classifier was reported to diagnose cytomegalovirus status with high specificity and sensitivity. The study listed around 160 TCR beta chains as associated with cytomegalovirus. Strong co-occurrence of HLA alleles, especially DR and DQ, made assigning TCR associations to individual alleles difficult. Correlated functional status among segregating V segments might be attributable to linkage disequilibrium, but an unknown experimental factor could not be ruled out. Compared with equally common non-associated chains, HLA-associated TCR beta chains in a later analysis were more clonally expanded and had lower generation probabilities. Several of the top co-occurrence clusters appeared to be linked to parvovirus B19, influenza, CMV and Epstein-Barr virus, according to a later analysis. A group of highly shared sequence variants was considered likely to be a technical artifact of the sequencing pipeline. Immune exposure information for the cohort was limited to CMV serostatus. According to the authors, the approach could potentially be generalized to other disease states and immunological phenotypes. A further reported finding was that TCR beta sequences accurately predicted the HLA-A and HLA-B alleles for most subjects in the first cohort. Most TCR sequences were seen in very few donors, while some public TCRs were found in many individuals. Presence/absence analyses assumed roughly uniform sequencing depth across donors, an assumption that may not hold. A later analysis associated 15,000 to 20,000 TCR beta sequences with specific HLA alleles at a false discovery rate of 0.05. In a later genetic analysis, a missense DCLRE1C variant was associated with V-gene and J-gene trimming of TCR beta chains, and the association was replicated in an independent cohort. HLA typing was unavailable for some donors at each locus, so association tests used only the typed subset. In a later analysis, TCR association rates were found to vary across HLA loci, with the most associated TCRs seen for DRB1 alleles and the fewest for HLA-C alleles. According to a later genetic analysis, donors in an Asian-associated ancestry cluster had fewer N-insertions in productive TCRs than the roughly 700-donor mean. In an earlier analysis of more than 450 of the donors, most TCR beta V segments were observed in productive rearrangements about 87% or about 30% of the time, broadly matching IMGT annotations. The earlier analysis of fewer than 750 of the donors excluded some 16 rarely observed V segments, including chromosome 9 orphons, because counts were too low. Most CMV-associated TCR beta chains appeared to be HLA-restricted in a later analysis, and the HLA associations seemed to be driven largely by CMV exposure. In vitro tests confirmed that a few of the cytomegalovirus-associated TCR beta chains recognize cytomegalovirus antigens.

The cohort was made up of roughly 670 healthy bone marrow donors. At the time of sampling, all cohort members were nominally healthy, though unrecorded immune exposures were likely present. The donor was CMV seropositive and was included in the group of 250 to 300 seropositive cohort members. Every donor gave a peripheral blood sample, and the peripheral blood mononuclear cells from that sample were used for TCR beta sequencing. Genomic DNA was extracted from the blood cell samples with the Qiagen DNeasy Blood Extraction Kit. As concerns this clone: Its antigen is not yet known. Base qualities are not provided; no much larger clone lies one nucleotide away.

CDR1 and CDR2 are drawn from the germline V gene (reference sequence): LNHNV, YYDKDF. The CDR3 measures 16 amino acids from cysteine to phenylalanine. Only CDR3 DNA is held: 48 bases, read in frame from base 1. V is shortened by 6 bases, J by 3 bases, and the region joining them spans 20 bases. The library was built by means of the immunoSEQ multiplex PCR assay. A mixture of 60 forward primers for TCR Vbeta segments and 13 reverse primers for TCR Jbeta segments was used in the multiplex PCR. A multiplex PCR assay on genomic DNA amplified the CDR3 region of rearranged TCR beta genes. The Illumina HiSeq System was used to sequence the amplified TCR beta libraries as 87-base-pair reads. In the paper's pipeline: In a later analysis, tens of millions of unique TCR beta chains were counted across the approximately 640 repertoires, and approximately 11 million of these chains were shared by at least two donors. Raw reads were error-corrected and collapsed into unique sequences with a nearest-neighbor algorithm that merged closely related sequences to remove PCR and sequencing errors. To assign V, D and J gene segments, CDR3 sequences were aligned to IMGT reference sequences. For a sequence to be retained, a match of at least six nucleotides was required to both a V gene segment and a J gene segment. Rearrangements were called productive when the CDR3 lacked stop codons and stayed in frame with V and J; all others were non-productive. CDR3 was defined according to IMGT convention as the region running from the second conserved V-encoded cysteine to the conserved J-encoded phenylalanine. In an earlier analysis of around 540 of the donors, sequences lacking an unambiguous match to a single V gene segment were excluded. An earlier analysis of a few hundred of the donors called V segments functional above 56.7% productive rearrangements and segregating when the between-donor standard deviation exceeded 5%. A statistical classification framework was built to diagnose cytomegalovirus status from the catalog of TCR beta chain sequences. A later analysis assigned V and J genes by comparing TCR nucleotide sequences with IMGT/GENE-DB human TR gene sequences. Using the TCRdist pipeline, a later analysis assigned CDR3 sequences along with most-parsimonious VDJ recombination scenarios. A later analysis defined each TCR beta chain by its CDR3 amino acid sequence plus V-gene family, and excluded reads lacking a unique V-gene family. A later analysis removed over 500 highly shared, low-generation-probability nucleotide sequences to deal with suspected cross-contamination and a sequencing artifact. A later analysis calculated a clonal expansion index for each public chain from normalized within-repertoire ranks of inferred template counts. Generation probabilities in a later analysis came from a VDJ recombination model fitted to out-of-frame rearrangements, and those results were checked against IGoR. Hypergeometric tests were used in a later analysis to score TCR-TCR, TCR-HLA and TCR-CMV co-occurrence, with a repertoire-size bias correction applied to the TCR pairs. A later analysis estimated false discovery rates by permuting HLA or CMV assignments 20 times. In a later analysis, co-occurring TCRs were grouped using DBSCAN, and TCRdist sequence similarity was added for clustering within HLA-allele-positive subsets. Repertoires with fewer than 30,000 or more than 120,000 public chains were left out of co-occurrence clustering, as were a handful of repertoires with anomalous nucleotide sharing. Held by TCRdb, this immuneACCESS table contains in-frame sequences only and omits some clones. Under half of the omission traces to an unresolved V gene where checked; the cause of the rest is unknown. The DNA gave D and trimming, while V, J and clone size come from that table. The sample records some 97,000 clones, around three quarters of which are singletons. Of the sample, under 4.5% falls within the top ten clones.

The receptor chain draws on TRBV15 and TRBJ1-2; confidence is insufficient to name the D gene. The sample comprised PBMCs. This sequence originates from a woman between 50 and 59 years old in good health and CMV-seropositive. The CDR3 region has the sequence CATRPEDGEGYYGYTF. The DNA sequence follows: TGTGCCACCAGACCTGAGGACGGCGAGGGATACTATGGCTACACCTTC.